A selection of T cell receptor beta chains follows, all from one sample in a study of cytomegalovirus exposure and HLA in healthy donors. The protocol was immunoSEQ multiplex PCR, while the TCRdb copy is restricted to in-frame clones and leaves out a portion. The sample contains 120,000 or so clones, 83% of which appear only once. Input material: PBMCs. These receptors all stem from a woman in her thirties or forties in good health and CMV-seropositive. CDR3s include the opening cysteine and the closing phenylalanine or tryptophan. D genes are given only for firm matches. For some rows the clone size is stated as once, few or many, or as a class when expanded; others skip it.

D	V	size	J	DNA	CDR3
-	TRBV9	-	TRBJ2-2	TGTGCCAGCAGCGTAGTGGAGGGTGCGGACACCGGGGAGCTGTTTTTT	CASSVVEGADTGELFF
TRBD2	TRBV4-2	-	TRBJ2-1	TGTGCCAGCAGCCGGCGGGAGGGGGTCGATGAGCAGTTCTTC	CASSRREGVDEQFF
TRBD1	TRBV7-8	-	TRBJ1-1	TGTGCCAGCAGCTTAGAGGTGACAGGGTGGTTGAGTGAAGCTTTCTTT	CASSLEVTGWLSEAFF
TRBD1	TRBV5-4	-	TRBJ2-2	TGTGCCAGCAGCTCCGGGACAGGAAACACCGGGGAGCTGTTTTTT	CASSSGTGNTGELFF
TRBD1	TRBV5-1	-	TRBJ2-2	TGCGCCAGCAGCCAAGACAGGGTAGAAAACACCGGGGAGCTGTTTTTT	CASSQDRVENTGELFF
-	TRBV25-1	-	TRBJ2-2	TGTGCCAGCACTACAGGTAGCGGTGATACCGGGGAGCTGTTTTTT	CASTTGSGDTGELFF
TRBD1	TRBV7-2	-	TRBJ1-1	TGTGCCAGCAGCCGGGACAGGGCGGAAACTGAAGCTTTCTTT	CASSRDRAETEAFF
-	TRBV6-5	-	TRBJ1-3	TGTGCCAGCAGTTACGGACTTCACTCTGGAAACACCATATATTTT	CASSYGLHSGNTIYF
TRBD2	TRBV7-2	-	TRBJ2-7	TGTGCCAGCAGCTTTCAAGCGGGAGTTTTCTACGAGCAGTACTTC	CASSFQAGVFYEQYF
TRBD2	TRBV18	-	TRBJ2-4	TGTGCCAGCTCACCTGGGACTAGCGGGAGTATGTACATTCAGTACTTC	CASSPGTSGSMYIQYF
-	TRBV5-1	-	TRBJ1-1	TGCGCCAGCAGAGTCGGGGACACTGAAGCTTTCTTT	CASRVGDTEAFF
TRBD2	TRBV4-3	-	TRBJ2-4	TGCGCCAGCAGCCAACTCGGGGGGGCCCTTAACATTCAGTACTTC	CASSQLGGALNIQYF
-	TRBV9	once	TRBJ2-7	TGTGCCAGCAGCGTAGATTCCGGGAGCTCCTACGAGCAGTACTTC	CASSVDSGSSYEQYF
TRBD1	TRBV7-2	-	TRBJ1-4	TGTGCCAGCAGGAATACAGGGGGCGAAGAAAAACTGTTTTTT	CASRNTGGEEKLFF
TRBD1	TRBV5-6	few	TRBJ2-7	TGTGCCAGCGGGCGGGACAGGGCTTTCGTCAACGAGCAGTACTTC	CASGRDRAFVNEQYF
-	TRBV6-1	-	TRBJ1-1	TGTGCCAGCAGTGAACCGCAGGGTGGCACTGAAGCTTTCTTT	CASSEPQGGTEAFF
-	TRBV18	once	TRBJ2-7	TGTGCCAGCTCACCATATTCTGACAGTTCCTACGAGCAGTACTTC	CASSPYSDSSYEQYF
TRBD1	TRBV19	-	TRBJ1-6	TGTGCCAGCGGGACAGGCCTCTATAATTCACCCCTCCACTTT	CASGTGLYNSPLHF
-	TRBV6-1	-	TRBJ2-3	TGTGCCAACTCGTCAGGCAGCAGCACAGATACGCAGTATTTT	CANSSGSSTDTQYF
TRBD1	TRBV5-6	few	TRBJ1-1	TGTGCCAGCAGCTTACAGGGGGTCACTGAAGCTTTCTTT	CASSLQGVTEAFF
TRBD2	TRBV7-7	-	TRBJ2-3	TGTGCTAGCAGCTTAGACGGGAGGCCGGAAGATACGCAGTATTTT	CASSLDGRPEDTQYF
-	TRBV29-1	-	TRBJ2-5	TGCAGCGTGTCGGTTGAGACCCAGTACTTC	CSVSVETQYF
-	TRBV7-9	-	TRBJ1-4	TGTTCCAGCAGCTCCCCCAAACAGGCAACTAATGAAAAACTGTTTTTT	CSSSSPKQATNEKLFF
TRBD2	TRBV7-2	-	TRBJ2-1	TGTGCCAGCAGCGTATCGGGCGGGAGCTCCTACAATGAGCAGTTCTTC	CASSVSGGSSYNEQFF
-	TRBV15	once	TRBJ2-1	TGTGCCACCAGCAGAGACGGGGGTGGCGCGGGCAATGAGCAGTTCTTC	CATSRDGGGAGNEQFF
-	TRBV7-9	few	TRBJ1-4	TGTGCCAGCAGCTTAGCACAGGGAACTTATGAAAAACTGTTTTTT	CASSLAQGTYEKLFF
-	TRBV9	few	TRBJ1-1	TGTGCCAGCAGCAGGGAGGGGGACACTGAAGCTTTCTTT	CASSREGDTEAFF
TRBD1	TRBV28	-	TRBJ1-4	TGTGCCAGTAGAACAGGACAGGATAATGAAAAACTGTTTTTT	CASRTGQDNEKLFF
-	TRBV18	-	TRBJ2-2	TGTGCCAGCTCCCCGGCGAGGACAGAAAACACCGGGGAGCTGTTTTTT	CASSPARTENTGELFF